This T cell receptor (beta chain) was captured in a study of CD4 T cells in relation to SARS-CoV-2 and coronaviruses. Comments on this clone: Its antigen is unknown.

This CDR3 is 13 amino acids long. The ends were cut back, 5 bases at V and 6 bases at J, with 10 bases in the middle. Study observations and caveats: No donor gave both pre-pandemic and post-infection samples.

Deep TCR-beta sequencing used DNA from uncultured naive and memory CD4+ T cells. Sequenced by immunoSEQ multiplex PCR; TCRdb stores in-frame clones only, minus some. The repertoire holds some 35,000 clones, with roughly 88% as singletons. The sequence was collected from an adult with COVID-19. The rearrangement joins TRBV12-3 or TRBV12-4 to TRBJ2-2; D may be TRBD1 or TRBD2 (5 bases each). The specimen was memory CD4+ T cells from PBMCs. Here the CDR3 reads CASSRGTAGELFF. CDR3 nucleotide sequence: TGTGCCAGCAGTCGTGGGACCGCCGGGGAGCTGTTTTTT.